The present entry profiles one T cell receptor beta chain with its context. The antigen it binds to is not known. No much larger clone is present one base from it, and per-base qualities are unavailable. The CDR3 runs 17 amino acids, cysteine and phenylalanine included. Solely the CDR3 DNA is kept, with 51 bases framed from the first base. Sequences SGDLS (CDR1) and YYNGEE (CDR2) are obtained from the germline V gene. Trimming takes 0 bases from V and 4 bases from J, and the germline ends sit 17 bases apart. The data were obtained in a study of T cell responses to AZD1222 COVID-19 vaccine (dated by TCRdb to the early 2020s). General notes on the study: Because spike-specific TCR depth and breadth did not differ between the two schedules, AZD1222 recipients who got a second dose at roughly 4 weeks were pooled with those who got a second dose at roughly 12 weeks. TCR sequencing was performed for roughly 250 trial participants, of whom approximately 200 were given two doses of AZD1222 and approximately 25 were given two doses of MenACWY control vaccine. Trial participants were enrolled by age into 18-55, 56-69 and 70-plus year subgroups, with roughly 160, 29 and 62 TCR-sequenced participants respectively. Overall study outcomes, separate from this receptor: Reportedly, close to half of the unique spike-specific TCRs recognized epitopes lying outside the regions that are mutated in the B.1.351 and B.1.1.7 variants. Spike-specific TCR breadth and depth rose significantly after two AZD1222 doses compared with day 0 and with MenACWY recipients. Conclusions about previously exposed vaccinees are limited because only six or seven AZD1222 recipients were SARS-CoV-2 seropositive at baseline. CD4 TCRs associated with the vaccine covered the entire spike protein, and the dominant responses were in regions 160-218 and 743-854. Participants were mostly white British, with more females than males. The authors suggested clonal diversity may have been underestimated. Because no day 14 peak-response samples were available, repertoires were characterized only after the peak T cell response. The 56-69-year group was small, and its depth increase did not reach significance, likely because of low power.

The sample's time point label, decoded: baseline before first vaccination. The vaccinee samples were drawn from two UK trials, COV001 and COV002, one of which was a single-blind randomized controlled phase 2/3 trial testing AZD1222 (ChAdOx1 nCoV-19) in healthy adults. For TCRbeta chain sequencing, PBMC samples from trial participants were taken at day 0 and at day 28 after the second dose. The CDR3 regions of human TCRbeta chains were subjected to immunosequencing. The authors' pipeline ran thus. Repertoire TCRs were matched against a reference library of SARS-CoV-2-specific TCRs generated with the MIRA antigen-specificity platform. Breadth was defined as the fraction of unique TCRs that were SARS-CoV-2-associated, and depth was defined as the fraction of total T cells that were SARS-CoV-2-associated. Each spike-specific TCR was assigned to its reactive spike region and to a CD4 or CD8 class using the MIRA data. Log10-transformed breadth and depth values were compared by one-way ANOVA with Sidak's multiple comparisons tests. Not all clones reach the TCRdb copy of this immuneACCESS table, which keeps in-frame sequences only. Checked studies attribute under half of the gap to unresolved V genes and leave the rest unexplained. The V and J calls and clone size were taken over from that table, and D and trimming were inferred from the DNA. The sample table records about 96,000 clones; about 90% of these occur just once. 20% to 30% of the sample rests with the top ten.

The clonotype comes from an adult in good health. Sequences were derived from peripheral blood, sampled on day 0 of AZD1222 vaccination. The rearranged segments are TRBV9 and TRBJ2-1; the D gene is not confidently resolved. The CDR3 amino acid sequence is: CASSVEPTRGPYNEQFF. The DNA sequence is as follows: TGTGCCAGCAGCGTAGAGCCGACCCGAGGTCCTTACAATGAGCAGTTCTTC.